This TCR beta chain originates from a study of cytomegalovirus exposure and HLA in healthy donors. Whole-study findings and limits: Roughly even sequencing depth across donors was the assumption behind the presence/absence analyses. Analysis performed later found roughly 17,000 TCR beta sequences associated with HLA alleles at 0.05 false discovery rate. TCR beta chains numbering 164 were designated cytomegalovirus-associated. In an earlier analysis, in under 700 donors, most V segments appeared productive either ~87% or ~30% of the time.

Primers included in the PCR were 60 Vbeta and 13 Jbeta primers. Measured with immunoSEQ multiplex PCR; TCRdb has only the in-frame clones, and not every one. This sample contains under 120,000 clones. Germline CDR1 is MGHRA and CDR2 is YSYEKL. With 0 bases clipped from V and 0 bases from J, the junction kept 5 bases outside the gene matches. This CDR3 has 17 residues. As concerns this clone: Its target is unknown.

The clonotype was recovered from a man aged 50 to 59 in good health and CMV-seronegative. This chain connects TRBV4-1 to TRBJ2-1, with TRBD2 identical over 7 bases. The specimen was PBMCs. The CDR3 DNA follows: TGCGCCAGCAGCCAAGAGATGAGGACTAGCTCCTACAATGAGCAGTTCTTC. This encodes CASSQEMRTSSYNEQFF.